This record covers a single TCR beta chain. The data were taken from a study of T cells in Graves' hyperthyroidism and ophthalmopathy. Study in general: Blood from the periphery was taken at initial diagnosis, before any treatment.

Trimming removed 0 bases at V and 8 bases at J, with 11 bases between. Germline CDR1 is DFQATT and CDR2 is SNEGSKA (reference sequence). The length of the CDR3 is 13 residues. Authors of the study amplified TCR beta CDR3 regions from RNA transcripts. During a first-round RT-PCR of the TCR CDR3, the HTBI primer set was used. TCRdb redid the calling of the multiplex PCR reads with MiXCR, one entry per CDR3 protein. The table lists fewer than 800,000 distinct CDR3 sequences, about 17% of them singletons. Patients were excluded for uncontrolled infection, other autoimmune disease, pregnancy or lactation. The source material was blood. This receptor was taken from a man aged 18 to 29 with Graves' hyperthyroidism. The V gene is TRBV20-1, the J gene TRBJ1-5; D may be TRBD1 (6 bases). CDR3 bases: TGCAGTGCTAGAGATCAGACAGGCGAGCCCCAGCATTTT. Translating gives CSARDQTGEPQHF.